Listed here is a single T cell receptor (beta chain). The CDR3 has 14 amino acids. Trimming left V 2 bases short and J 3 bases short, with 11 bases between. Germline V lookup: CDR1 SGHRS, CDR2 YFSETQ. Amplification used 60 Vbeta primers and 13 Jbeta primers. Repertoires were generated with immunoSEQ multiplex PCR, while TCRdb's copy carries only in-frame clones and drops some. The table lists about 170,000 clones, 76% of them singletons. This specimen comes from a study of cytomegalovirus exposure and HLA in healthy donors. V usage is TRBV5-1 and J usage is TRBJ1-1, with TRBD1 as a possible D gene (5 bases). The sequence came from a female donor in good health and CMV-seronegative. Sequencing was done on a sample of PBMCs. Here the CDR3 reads CASSFQGADTEAFF. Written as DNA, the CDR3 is TGCGCCAGCAGCTTTCAGGGTGCAGACACTGAAGCTTTCTTT.